These T cell receptor beta chains were read from a single sample in a study of cytomegalovirus exposure and HLA in healthy donors. Data came from immunoSEQ multiplex PCR; TCRdb stores just in-frame clones and leaves some out. The sample lists 150,000 to 200,000 clones; 65% to 85% were seen once. Sequencing was performed on PBMCs. The receptors stem from a woman aged 18-29 years in good health and CMV-seronegative. Both conserved end residues are part of each CDR3. D genes are given only for firm matches. The size of a clone is reported for some rows only, either as once, few or many, or as a class for expanded clones.

clone size	V gene	D gene	J gene	CDR3 DNA	CDR3 protein
-	TRBV25-1	-	TRBJ2-7	TGTGCCAGCAGTGAATTCCAGGGTCCTGTGTACGAGCAGTACTTC	CASSEFQGPVYEQYF
-	TRBV5-8	-	TRBJ1-2	TGTGCCAGCAGCCTGACCGGGACTAATGGCTACACCTTC	CASSLTGTNGYTF
few	TRBV11-2	TRBD2	TRBJ2-3	TGTGCCAGCAGAGGGACTAGCGGGGATACGCAGTATTTT	CASRGTSGDTQYF
-	TRBV25-1	TRBD2	TRBJ2-7	TGTGCCAGCAGTGAGTTCTGGGCGGGAGGAGGCGAGCAGTACTTC	CASSEFWAGGGEQYF
few	TRBV19	TRBD1	TRBJ1-1	TGTGCCAGTAGTATCCTACAGGGACAGGCGAACACTGAAGCTTTCTTT	CASSILQGQANTEAFF
-	TRBV5-8	TRBD1	TRBJ2-1	TGTGCCAGCAGCTTCGGACAGGGGTTCCATGAGCAGTTCTTC	CASSFGQGFHEQFF
once	TRBV28	-	TRBJ1-1	TGTGCCGCGAAAGGATCGACAGTTATGGCTTTCTTT	CAAKGSTVMAFF
-	TRBV14	-	TRBJ2-7	TGTGCCAGCAGCCAGCCGGGAGGACAGCTCCAGCAGTACTTC	CASSQPGGQLQQYF
-	TRBV7-9	-	TRBJ2-7	TGTGCCAGCAGCTCCCAGGGTGGGCAAGTTAACGAGCAGTACTTC	CASSSQGGQVNEQYF
-	TRBV28	TRBD2	TRBJ2-7	TGTGCCAGCAGTTTGGCTAGCGGATACGAGCAGTACTTC	CASSLASGYEQYF
few	TRBV19	TRBD1	TRBJ1-3	TGTGCCAGTAGAAGACAGGGACCTCGAAACACCATATATTTT	CASRRQGPRNTIYF
-	TRBV21-1	-	TRBJ2-7	TGTGCCAGCAGCAAAGGGGGGCCCTTAGCGGGAGAGAGTGTTTACGAGCAGTACTTC	CASSKGGPLAGESVYEQYF
-	TRBV28	TRBD1	TRBJ2-4	TGTGCCAGCAGCACCCGCCAGGGGGACATTCAGTACTTC	CASSTRQGDIQYF
-	TRBV6-1	TRBD1	TRBJ1-5	TGTGCCAGCGGGGGACAGATCAATCAGCCCCAGCATTTT	CASGGQINQPQHF
-	TRBV11-3	-	TRBJ2-1	TGTGCCAGCAGCCCCAAGAGGGGGAGATCCTACAATGAGCAGTTCTTC	CASSPKRGRSYNEQFF
-	TRBV15	-	TRBJ2-2	TGTGCCACCAGCTCTCCGGGACAGAACACCGGGGAGCTGTTTTTT	CATSSPGQNTGELFF
-	TRBV11-3	TRBD2	TRBJ2-1	TGTGCCAGCAGCGTCCCGACGAGGACGGGAGGGTACAATGAGCAGTTCTTC	CASSVPTRTGGYNEQFF
-	TRBV28	TRBD2	TRBJ2-7	TGTGCCAGCAGTTCCGAGAGCGGGAGGGCCTCCACCTCCATCTACGAGCAGTACTTC	CASSSESGRASTSIYEQYF
once	TRBV5-1	-	TRBJ2-1	TGCGCCAGCAGCAGGGGACTGTTCTCCGACCCTAACCACAATGAGCAGTTCTTC	CASSRGLFSDPNHNEQFF
once	TRBV6-6	TRBD1	TRBJ2-7	TGTGCCAGCAAACCGACAGGGGGGTACGAGCAGTACTTC	CASKPTGGYEQYF
once	TRBV5-5	TRBD1	TRBJ2-7	TGTGCCAGCAGCACCACAGGGGGCAACGCCTACGAGCAGTACTTC	CASSTTGGNAYEQYF
-	TRBV19	-	TRBJ1-2	TGTGCCAGTAGTCCCCTAGATGGCGTATCCGGCTACACCTTC	CASSPLDGVSGYTF
-	TRBV5-1	TRBD1	TRBJ2-7	TGCGCCAGCAGCTACGGACAGGGGCAAGGCGCGGAGCAGTACTTC	CASSYGQGQGAEQYF
few	TRBV5-6	-	TRBJ1-2	TGTGCCAGCAGCTTGGAAACAGGGATACGGGGCTACACCTTC	CASSLETGIRGYTF
-	TRBV21-1	-	TRBJ2-6	TGTGCCAGCAGCAGCCTGGGACAGGGGGCGCTCTCTGGGGCCAACGTCCTGACTTTC	CASSSLGQGALSGANVLTF
-	TRBV6-6	TRBD1	TRBJ1-1	TGTGCCAGCAGTGGCCGCCGGGACAGCCGCGTTTTCTTT	CASSGRRDSRVFF
-	TRBV4-1	-	TRBJ2-1	TGCGCCAGCAGCCAAGTGGGACAAAATGAGCAGTTCTTC	CASSQVGQNEQFF
-	TRBV5-1	TRBD2	TRBJ2-7	TGCGCCAGCAGCTTCGAACGGACTAGCACCTACGAGCAGTACTTC	CASSFERTSTYEQYF
-	TRBV19	TRBD1	TRBJ2-7	TGTGCCAGTAGTATAGGGACAGGCGGCTACGAGCAGTACTTC	CASSIGTGGYEQYF
few	TRBV21-1	-	TRBJ2-1	TGTGCCAGCAGCACTCAACTAGCGGGAGGGAGTCATGAGCAGTTCTTC	CASSTQLAGGSHEQFF
few	TRBV30	-	TRBJ2-1	TGTGCCTGGAGTGTAATGCAGTTTACAGGGGAGCAGTTCTTC	CAWSVMQFTGEQFF
few	TRBV6-1	TRBD1	TRBJ2-3	TGTGCCAGCAGTATAATGACAGGGAGCACAGATACGCAGTATTTT	CASSIMTGSTDTQYF
-	TRBV5-8	-	TRBJ1-2	TGTGCCAGCAGCCCGCGGGGGGTAAGGGGCTACACCTTC	CASSPRGVRGYTF
-	TRBV2	TRBD2	TRBJ2-3	TGTGCCAGCAGCTCCGGGACTAGCGGGAGAGATACGCAGTATTTT	CASSSGTSGRDTQYF
-	TRBV28	-	TRBJ1-5	TGTGCCAGCAGTTTCGCCGAGGCCTATAAGACGCGACAGCCCCAGCATTTT	CASSFAEAYKTRQPQHF
-	TRBV5-1	TRBD2	TRBJ2-5	TGCGCCAGCAGCCTCACTAGCGCCCAAGAGACCCAGTACTTC	CASSLTSAQETQYF
-	TRBV28	-	TRBJ1-6	TGTGCCAGCGTCGGGAATACTGATTATAATTCACCCCTCCACTTT	CASVGNTDYNSPLHF
-	TRBV2	-	TRBJ2-1	TGTGCCAGCAAGCGGGTTAATGAGCAGTTCTTC	CASKRVNEQFF
-	TRBV28	TRBD1	TRBJ1-5	TGTGCCAGCATACAAGTCGGGACAGGGCACAATCAGCCCCAGCATTTT	CASIQVGTGHNQPQHF
-	TRBV28	-	TRBJ2-1	TGTGCCAGCAGTTTTCCTCTAGACAGGCGCTCCTACAATGAGCAGTTCTTC	CASSFPLDRRSYNEQFF
once	TRBV10-1	-	TRBJ2-3	TGCGCCAGCAGTGAGTGGAGGGAGACAGATACGCAGTATTTT	CASSEWRETDTQYF
-	TRBV9	-	TRBJ2-7	TGTGCCAGCAGCGTAGCCCTTGGAGGGTTTCACGAGCAGTACTTC	CASSVALGGFHEQYF
-	TRBV5-1	TRBD2	TRBJ2-3	TGCGCCAGCAGCTTGAGTCTAGCGGGAGGGCGTGTAGATACGCAGTATTTT	CASSLSLAGGRVDTQYF
-	TRBV10-3	TRBD1	TRBJ2-1	TGTGCCATCAGTGAACGTCTCCCGACAGGGGGGGTCGGCGGTGAGCAGTTCTTC	CAISERLPTGGVGGEQFF